This T cell receptor (beta chain) was sequenced in a study of multiple sclerosis patients with progressive multifocal leukoencephalopathy. On this clone: Its specificity is not known.

Sequencing used immunoSEQ multiplex PCR; TCRdb keeps in-frame clones, though not all of them. Among about 32,000 clones listed, approximately 86% were seen once. Time point: time of PML onset. JC virus DNA in cerebrospinal fluid confirmed the PML diagnosis. Between about 15 and 60 months of natalizumab therapy passed before PML developed in these natalizumab-treated patients. Trimming removed 4 bases from V and 5 bases from J, with 22 bases in between. The CDR3 consists of 18 residues. Germline loops: CDR1 SGHKS, CDR2 YYEKEE (reference sequence). Study-level findings and limits: Before and during natalizumab, the clones expanded at PML already existed.

The source is a woman aged 40 to 50 with progressive multifocal leukoencephalopathy. The rearrangement links TRBV5-5 to TRBJ1-6; no firm D call. The material was PBMCs, obtained from a patient treated with natalizumab. The CDR3: CASSLGPASTPHNSPLHF. CDR3 coding DNA: TGTGCCAGCAGCCTTGGGCCCGCTTCCACCCCCCATAATTCACCCCTCCACTTT.